The 22 T cell receptor beta chains reported below all come from one sample, sequenced in a study of blood T cell repertoires in COVID-19. Produced via immunoSEQ multiplex PCR; TCRdb's table is partial and in-frame only. The data hold 300,000 or so clones, with 70% to 90% observed a single time. The specimen sequenced was peripheral blood. The receptor source for this set is a man between 65 and 85 years old with acute or convalescent COVID-19.

The rearrangement links TRBV4-3 to TRBJ2-7; the D is unclear. The CDR3 runs to 13 residues. The germline gives CDR1 LGHNA, CDR2 YSLEER. V was clipped by 0 bases and J by 3 bases, with 6 bases between them. CDR3 in amino acids: CASSQDQFYEQYF. CDR3 DNA sequence: TGCGCCAGCAGCCAAGATCAATTCTACGAGCAGTACTTC.

The chain has TRBV29-1 and TRBJ2-3, with TRBD2 matching 12 bases. Germline CDR1 and CDR2: SQVTM and ANQGSEA. The CDR3 has 15 residues. V lost 7 bases, J lost 0 bases, and 5 bases stayed unmatched. The CDR3 coding sequence is TGCAGCGCGCGACTAGCGGGGGATAGCACAGATACGCAGTATTTT. Translating gives CSARLAGDSTDTQYF.

The V and J genes are TRBV30 and TRBJ1-4; D gene uncertain. V was cut by 5 bases and J by 8 bases, with 9 bases left in between. The germline gives CDR1 GTSNPN, CDR2 SVGIG (reference sequence). The CDR3 sequence is 11 residues long. CDR3 nucleotides: TGTGCCTGGCAGGTCAACGAAAAACTGTTTTTT. Its translation is CAWQVNEKLFF.

The rearrangement uses TRBV10-3 and TRBJ1-2; weak D call: TRBD1 (6 bases). Germline V lookup: CDR1 ENHRY, CDR2 SYGVKD. V shed 5 bases and J shed 5 bases, with 12 bases lying between them. The CDR3 consists of 13 residues. The CDR3 DNA sequence: TGTGCCATCAGTCGGGACAATAAGTATGGCTACACCTTC. This codes for CAISRDNKYGYTF.

On this clone: This sample includes further DNA sequences coding for the same CDR3. The chain uses TRBV7-9 and TRBJ1-5; 7 bases line up with TRBD1. Losses at the gene ends were 0 bases for V and 6 bases for J; bases not matched to a gene: 2. CDR3 size: 14 residues. Looked up from germline, CDR1 is SEHNR and CDR2 is FQNEAQ (reference sequence). The CDR3, as DNA: TGTGCCAGCAGCTTAGCGACAGGGAGTCAGCCCCAGCATTTT. This codes for CASSLATGSQPQHF.

This sequence joins TRBV7-2 and TRBJ2-5; TRBD1 aligns across 8 bases. The CDR3 length is 14 residues. CDR1 and CDR2 from the germline V gene are SGHTA and FQGNSA. The V gene end was trimmed by 4 bases and the J gene end by 6 bases; junction bases not matched to a gene: 7. In DNA, the CDR3 is TGTGCCAGCAGCTCAGGACAGGGAGGAAAGACCCAGTACTTC. The encoded protein is CASSSGQGGKTQYF.

Only a few counts were recorded for this clone. This sequence joins TRBV7-8 and TRBJ2-1; 7 nucleotides agree with TRBD1. The V gene end was trimmed by 2 bases and the J gene end by 3 bases; junction bases not matched to a gene: 1. The CDR3 spans 14 residues. Looked up from germline, CDR1 is SGHVS and CDR2 is FQNEAQ. For the CDR3, the DNA is TGTGCCAGCAGCTTATGGACAGGCTACAATGAGCAGTTCTTC. Translation gives CASSLWTGYNEQFF.

V and J are TRBV3-1 (or the pseudogene TRBV3-2) and TRBJ2-1; 10 nucleotides agree with TRBD2. Germline-derived CDR1 and CDR2 are LGHDT and YNNKEL (reference sequence). The CDR3 consists of 16 residues. Trimming at V came to 3 bases and at J to 4 bases, leaving 6 bases not matched to a gene. The CDR3 coding sequence is TGTGCCAGCAGCCACACCGGGACTAGCGTATACAATGAGCAGTTCTTC. Translating gives CASSHTGTSVYNEQFF.

The chain is built from TRBV19 and TRBJ1-2; maybe TRBD1 (6 bases). Germline V gene lookup returns CDR1 LNHDA and CDR2 SQIVND (reference sequence). V lost 5 bases and J lost 2, with 12 bases in between. CDR3 length: 14 amino acids. DNA of the CDR3: TGTGCCAGTAGTCGGGCAGGGACAAACTATGGCTACACCTTC. It yields the protein CASSRAGTNYGYTF.

This clone was observed once. The genes are TRBV30 and TRBJ2-2; 8 nucleotides align to TRBD1. CDR1 GTSNPN and CDR2 SVGIG come from the germline V gene (reference sequence). There are 14 residues in the CDR3. The V and J ends lost 0 bases and 5 bases, in that order; junction bases with no gene match: 2. CDR3 sequence (DNA): TGTGCCTGGAGTGTAAGACAGGGGACCGGGGAGCTGTTTTTT. Its protein product is CAWSVRQGTGELFF.

The V and J genes are TRBV7-9 and TRBJ2-3; tentative D call: TRBD2 (6 bases). The CDR3 runs 17 residues. The V gene's germline CDR1 is SEHNR and CDR2 FQNEAQ (reference sequence). V was clipped by 2 bases and J by 0 bases, with 15 bases between them. The CDR3 nucleotides read TGTGCCAGCAGCTTATATGGGGGGAAGTGGAGCACAGATACGCAGTATTTT. This encodes CASSLYGGKWSTDTQYF.

V usage is TRBV27 and J usage is TRBJ1-5; D may be TRBD1 (5 bases). CDR3 length: 16 residues. Germline V gene lookup returns CDR1 MNHEY and CDR2 SMNVEV (reference sequence). V was trimmed by 1 base and J by 4 bases, leaving 14 bases between them. This CDR3 is CASSLFLRGGNQPQHF. CDR3 bases: TGTGCCAGCAGTTTATTTCTCCGGGGGGGAAATCAGCCCCAGCATTTT.

This sequence joins TRBV12-3 or TRBV12-4 and TRBJ1-1; no clear D gene. This CDR3 contains 13 residues. With 2 bases removed from V and 6 bases from J, the gap between germline ends came to 10 bases. CDR3 residues: CASSLTKAAEAFF. CDR3 bases: TGTGCCAGCAGTTTAACGAAGGCGGCTGAAGCTTTCTTT.

This chain uses TRBV20-1 with TRBJ1-1; D unresolved. Trimming took off 6 bases at V and 1 base at J, with 9 bases between the two ends. Germline CDR1 DFQATT, CDR2 SNEGSKA (reference sequence). The CDR3 spans 12 residues. The CDR3 here is CSASTGNTEAFF. The CDR3 DNA reads TGCAGTGCAAGTACGGGGAACACTGAAGCTTTCTTT.

The CDR3 is CASRRDTYTDTQYF. The CDR3 nucleotides are TGTGCCAGCAGAAGGGACACCTACACAGATACGCAGTATTTT. The J gene is TRBJ2-3, the V gene TRBV6-5; perhaps TRBD1 as D (6 bases). Trimming removed 6 bases from V and 2 bases from J, with 12 bases in between. CDR1 is MNHEY, CDR2 SVGAGI, per germline. This CDR3 has 14 residues.

This chain joins TRBV14 and TRBJ2-1; 9 nucleotides align to TRBD2. In germline, CDR1 is SGHDN, CDR2 FVKESK. The CDR3 loop spans 16 amino acids. After removal of 1 base from V and 2 bases from J, the junction contained 3 bases not matched to a gene. DNA for the CDR3: TGTGCCAGCAGCCAAGTGGGCGGGGGGGCCTACAATGAGCAGTTCTTC. Translating gives CASSQVGGGAYNEQFF.

The chain employs TRBV19 and TRBJ2-5, with TRBD2 matching 13 bases. The ends lost 4 bases at V and 5 bases at J; junction bases unmatched: 10. The CDR3 length is 17 residues. Germline assignment: CDR1 LNHDA and CDR2 SQIVND (reference sequence). The CDR3 sequence is CASSTDKLAGGFETQYF. DNA of the CDR3: TGTGCCAGTAGTACCGATAAACTAGCGGGGGGGTTTGAGACCCAGTACTTC.

This sequence joins TRBV28 and TRBJ1-4; no clear D gene. CDR1 is MDHEN and CDR2 is SYDVKM in the germline V gene. CDR3 size: 11 residues. Trimming shortened V by 6 bases and J by 5 bases, and 4 bases separated the two germline ends. DNA for the CDR3: TGTGCCAGCAGGAGGAATGAAAAACTGTTTTTT. It encodes CASRRNEKLFF. Variable domain in full (rest from reference TRBV28 and TRBJ1-4): DVKVTQSSRYLVKRTGEKVFLECVQDMDHENMFWYRQDPGLGLRLIYFSYDVKMKEKGDIPEGYSVSREKKERFSLILESASTNQTSMYLCASRRNEKLFFGSGTQLSVL.

The rearrangement links TRBV27 to TRBJ1-5; 8 bases are shared with TRBD1. Germline trimming cut 6 bases from V and 1 base from J; bases unmatched to any gene: 5. The CDR3 consists of 15 residues. The germline V gene encodes CDR1 MNHEY and CDR2 SMNVEV (reference sequence). The CDR3 loop reads CASRIQGGSNQPQHF. The CDR3 DNA reads TGTGCCAGCAGGATACAGGGGGGAAGCAATCAGCCCCAGCATTTT.

V is TRBV9 and J is TRBJ1-2; 8 bases are shared with TRBD1. The V and J ends lost 0 bases and 3 bases, in that order; junction bases with no gene match: 7. This CDR3 has 16 residues. Germline lookup yields CDR1 SGDLS and CDR2 YYNGEE. This chain's CDR3 is CASSVDRTGKHYGYTF. As DNA, the CDR3 is TGTGCCAGCAGCGTAGACAGGACAGGGAAACACTATGGCTACACCTTC. Full variable domain (rest looked up from reference TRBV9 and TRBJ1-2): DSGVTQTPKHLITATGQRVTLRCSPRSGDLSVYWYQQSLDQGLQFLIQYYNGEERAKGNILERFSAQQFPDLHSELNLSSLELGDSALYFCASSVDRTGKHYGYTFGSGTRLTVV.

The genes are TRBV6-2 or TRBV6-3 and TRBJ2-1; 7 bases match TRBD2. J gave up 0 bases and V 2 bases, and 4 bases lay outside the gene matches. This CDR3 region has 16 residues. CDR1 and CDR2 (germline): MNHEY, SVGEGT. In DNA, the CDR3 is TGTGCCAGCAGTTACCCGGGCGGGAGCTCCTACAATGAGCAGTTCTTC. Amino acids: CASSYPGGSSYNEQFF.

The rearrangement links TRBV6-5 to TRBJ2-7; tentatively, D is TRBD2 (6 bases). This CDR3 is 14 amino acids long. Trimming pared 2 bases from V and 3 bases from J, leaving 11 bases between. Germline CDR1 and CDR2: MNHEY and SVGAGI. CDR3 DNA: TGTGCCAGCAGTTACGAGCTAGCGAGCTACGAGCAGTACTTC. This encodes CASSYELASYEQYF.